This entry features one T cell receptor beta chain sequence. As yet, its antigen is unknown. Method: immunoSEQ multiplex PCR; TCRdb's copy keeps in-frame clones and lacks some. The sample holds over 150,000 clones; roughly 87% are singletons and the top ten take 0.95% to 1.1%. The source of the sample is a study of T cell responses to AZD1222 COVID-19 vaccine. Whole-study results and caveats: The study sampled repertoires only after the peak T cell response. Two AZD1222 administrations were followed by greater Spike-specific TCR breadth and depth.

The receptor comes from an adult who received the AZD1222 COVID-19 vaccine. This specimen was peripheral blood, taken 28 days after the second AZD1222 dose.

The CDR3 bases are TGTGCCAGCAGTGTCCAGGTGATCTACGAGCAGTACTTC. This gives the protein CASSVQVIYEQYF. The chain has TRBV2 and TRBJ2-7; D not certain. Germline CDR1 is SNHLY and CDR2 is FYNNEI. V was pared by 4 bases and J by 3 bases, with 10 bases between. This CDR3 has 13 residues.